The 9 T cell receptor beta chains below all came from one sample that was sequenced in a study of Tregs in tolerant kidney transplant recipients. Here immunoSEQ multiplex PCR was the method, and the copy in TCRdb shows in-frame clones only, minus some. Its table records roughly 48,000 clones. The input for sequencing was CD4+ T cells from blood, taken before the transplant. The receptors derive from a human donor who received a combined kidney and bone marrow transplant.

A remark on this clone: The CDR3 end lies 3 residues beyond the end of the read and is filled in from the germline J gene. The chain is built from TRBV5-1 and TRBJ2-1, with 7 nucleotides matching TRBD1. Trimming removed 4 bases from V and 8 bases from J; junction bases left unmatched: 9. Germline CDR1 is SGHRS and CDR2 is YFSETQ. This CDR3 spans 14 amino acids. CDR3 residues: CASSLDPDRDEQFF. CDR3 bases read: TGCGCCAGCAGCCTCGACCCTGACAGGGATGAG.

Comments on this clone: The read terminates 3 residues before the CDR3 end, so the remaining end is supplied by the germline J gene. V gene TRBV2 combines with J gene TRBJ1-3; 12 positions match TRBD1. This CDR3 contains 16 residues. Germline CDR1 and CDR2: SNHLY and FYNNEI. Trimming removed 3 bases from V and 3 bases from J; junction bases left unmatched: 3. This CDR3 reads CASSDGTGGNGNTIYF. The sequenced part of the CDR3 DNA is TGTGCCAGCAGTGACGGGACAGGGGGCAATGGAAACACC.

Regarding this clone: The read ends 3 residues before the CDR3 terminus; that terminus is restored from the germline J gene. The chain combines TRBV29-1 with TRBJ1-1, with 9 bases identical to TRBD1. V shed 6 bases and J 5 bases; nucleotides not matched to a gene: 4. This CDR3 has 12 residues. The germline V gene has CDR1 SQVTM and CDR2 ANQGSEA. The covered CDR3 bases are TGCAGCGTCGTGACAGGGGGAACTGAA. It yields the protein CSVVTGGTE. The complete CDR3 protein is CSVVTGGTEAFF.

Worth noting for this clone: The read halts 3 residues ahead of the CDR3 end, with the missing end drawn from the germline J gene. This rearrangement joins TRBV19 to TRBJ1-1; 7 bases line up with TRBD1. The CDR3 has 14 residues. Per the germline V gene, CDR1 is LNHDA and CDR2 is SQIVND (reference sequence). The V gene end was trimmed by 6 bases and the J gene end by 4 bases; junction bases not matched to a gene: 8. This chain's CDR3 is CASRPETGPTEAFF. The DNA read from the CDR3 is TGTGCCAGTAGGCCAGAGACAGGGCCCACTGAA.

A word on this clone: With the read ending 3 residues before the CDR3 end, the germline J gene is used to fill in that end. The chain combines TRBV20-1 with TRBJ1-1; TRBD1 matches 7 bases. Germline V gene lookup returns CDR1 DFQATT and CDR2 SNEGSKA (reference sequence). The CDR3 sequence is 10 residues long. The CDR3 bases that were read are TGCAGTGCCACAGGGGAAGAA. This translates into CSATGEE. The CDR3, in full, reads CSATGEEAFF.

Points on this clone: The read terminates 3 residues ahead of where the CDR3 ends, so the germline J gene completes it. This chain uses TRBV6-2 or TRBV6-3 with TRBJ2-1; 7 nucleotides match TRBD2. The CDR3 is 16 residues long. The germline V gene encodes CDR1 MNHEY and CDR2 SVGEGT. Losses at the gene ends were 7 bases for V and 0 bases for J; bases not matched to a gene: 9. The CDR3 reads CASTQPLAVSYNEQFF. The sequenced part of the CDR3 DNA is TGTGCCAGCACCCAACCCCTAGCGGTCTCCTACAATGAG.

Turning to this clone: With the read ending 3 residues before the CDR3 end, the germline J gene is used to fill in that end. The rearrangement joins TRBV5-1 to TRBJ2-5, with a tentative D call TRBD1 (5 bases). The germline V gene has CDR1 SGHRS and CDR2 YFSETQ. The V end was cut by 0 bases, the J end by 3 bases, with 12 bases between. This CDR3 has 15 amino acids. CDR3 DNA (partial): TGCGCCAGCAGCTTGGCCTATCCCAGGGAAGAGACC. Protein sequence: CASSLAYPREET. The full CDR3 is CASSLAYPREETQYF.

Comments on this clone: With the read ending 3 residues before the CDR3 end, the germline J gene is used to fill in that end. The rearrangement links TRBV20-1 to TRBJ2-7; TRBD2 matches 10 bases. After removal of 3 bases from V and 1 base from J, the junction contained 15 bases not matched to a gene. This CDR3 contains 18 residues. CDR1 is DFQATT and CDR2 is SNEGSKA in the germline V gene (reference sequence). The CDR3 DNA, read in part, is TGCAGTGCTAGGAGGGGGCTAGCGGGAGAAGGTTCTTCCTACGAG. Protein product: CSARRGLAGEGSSYE. The entire CDR3 protein is CSARRGLAGEGSSYEQYF.

Regarding this clone: The read ends 3 residues shy of where the CDR3 ends; the end is completed using the germline J gene. V gene TRBV20-1 combines with J gene TRBJ2-2; D may be TRBD1 (6 bases). The germline V gene has CDR1 DFQATT and CDR2 SNEGSKA (reference sequence). Trimming pared 2 bases from V and 7 bases from J, leaving 11 bases between. This CDR3 spans 13 amino acids. The CDR3 bases that were read are TGCAGTGCTAGAAGCCAGGGGTTCGGGGAG. Translating gives CSARSQGFGE. In full, the CDR3 reads CSARSQGFGELFF.